This TCR beta chain stems from a study of human CD4 T cells and Enterobacteriaceae (dated by TCRdb to 2018 to 2021). The ex vivo total memory CD4+ samples were sequenced at deep level, which gave a detection sensitivity of one cell in 200,000. Genomic DNA was extracted from cell pellets with the QIAamp DNA Micro Kit, and its quantity and purity were checked by spectrophotometry. Amplification of TCR Vbeta CDR3 regions was performed with the immunoSEQ multiplex PCR assay. Amplicons were sequenced on the Illumina HiSeq platform. The retrieved sequences were 87 nucleotides in length and included the CDR3 region. Per the original workflow: Each unique productive TCR Vbeta nucleotide sequence counted as a clonotype and was quantified by productive template frequency from ImmunoSEQ Analyzer V3.0. A threshold set at the top 5th percentile of each frequency-ranked repertoire was used to define expanded clonotypes. Repertoire overlap was calculated as Chao-Jaccard using the R package fossil and displayed by nonmetric multidimensional scaling using the R package MASS. TCRdb obtained this table from immuneACCESS and retained in-frame rearrangements with V and J assigned. These tables miss some clones; where compared with another copy, unresolved V genes account for less than half of the shortfall, and the remainder is unexplained. The V and J calls and clone size come from that table; D and trimming were worked out from the DNA. This sample is represented by around 26,000 clones; 80% to 90% of them were singletons. Of the sample, approximately 0.96% is held by the ten largest clones.

CDR1 and CDR2, looked up from the germline V gene (reference sequence), are LNHDA and SQIVND. Including cysteine and phenylalanine, the CDR3 has 14 amino acids. Of the read, only the CDR3 DNA is kept; its 42 bases are in frame from base 1. V is cut by 8 bases and J by 2 bases, and the space between the germline ends is 15 bases. Memory CD4+ T cells were FACS-sorted on a FACSAria III to over 95% purity as all CD4+ cells other than CD45RA+CCR7+CD95- naive cells. Blood from healthy donors was obtained from blood donation centers in Switzerland. Total CD4+ T cells and monocytes were enriched by positive selection with CD4 and CD14 magnetic microbeads. CD8+, CD14+, CD16+, CD56+, CD19+ and CD25-bright cells were excluded before sorting. In a couple of blood donors, total memory CD4+ T cells were sequenced directly ex vivo to assess in vivo expansion of bacteria-reactive clonotypes. Ficoll-Paque Plus was used to isolate peripheral blood mononuclear cells from donor blood.

Note on this clone: Its antigen is unknown. It has no much larger one-base neighbor in the sample; base qualities were not kept.

The research as a whole found: The reactivity of ex vivo clonotypes was inferred solely by matching the nucleotide sequences of those clonotypes to CFSE-low cultures from the same donors. Ex vivo, broadly cross-reactive clonotypes appeared more expanded than specific ones, with about 55% of the 19 and most of the roughly 30 in the top 5%.

The chain employs TRBV19 and TRBJ1-1; the D gene remains uncertain. This clonotype was sampled from a human donor in good health. Sequencing was done on a sample of memory CD4+ T cells from blood. The cell subset or site tag for this specimen amounts to: total memory CD4 T cells sorted directly ex vivo, unstimulated. The CDR3 here reads CASLTPGINTEAFF. The nucleotide sequence reads TGTGCCAGTCTCACCCCAGGTATAAACACTGAAGCTTTCTTT.